The rows below give T cell receptor beta chains drawn from one sample of a study of cytomegalovirus exposure and HLA in healthy donors. The assay was immunoSEQ multiplex PCR, and TCRdb's table has in-frame clones only and misses some. The sample contains roughly 200,000 clones, 80% to 85% of which appear only once. The sequenced sample consisted of PBMCs. These receptor sequences come from a boy aged 2 to 10 in good health and CMV-seronegative. The CDR3 runs from the conserved cysteine through the conserved F or W. The D gene is left open where the match is weak. Clone size is not always given. Where it is, it says once, few, many or a class for expanded clones.

clone_size	v_call	j_call	d_call	cdr3_aa	cdr3_nt
NA	TRBV5-1	TRBJ2-7	TRBD1	CASSIGTGGGYEQYF	TGCGCCAGCAGCATAGGGACAGGGGGAGGCTACGAGCAGTACTTC
NA	TRBV5-5	TRBJ2-5	NA	CASSFPGEQETQYF	TGTGCCAGCAGCTTTCCGGGAGAGCAAGAGACCCAGTACTTC
NA	TRBV7-9	TRBJ1-2	TRBD1	CSSSPGTVYGYTF	TGTTCCAGCAGCCCTGGGACAGTCTATGGCTACACCTTC
NA	TRBV14	TRBJ2-7	TRBD1	CASSQGLDRWYEQYF	TGTGCCAGCAGCCAAGGCCTGGACAGGTGGTACGAGCAGTACTTC
NA	TRBV15	TRBJ2-5	NA	CATSRGNFGSAAIQETQYF	TGTGCCACCAGCAGAGGAAATTTCGGCTCAGCGGCAATCCAAGAGACCCAGTACTTC
NA	TRBV12-5	TRBJ2-1	NA	CASGFFNYLGNEQFF	TGTGCTAGTGGTTTTTTTAACTACCTCGGGAATGAGCAGTTCTTC
NA	TRBV30	TRBJ2-3	NA	CAWSVFGGPPGDTQYF	TGTGCCTGGAGTGTATTCGGGGGGCCCCCAGGGGATACGCAGTATTTT
few	TRBV29-1	TRBJ2-1	NA	CSAERPNEQFF	TGCAGCGCCGAGCGACCCAATGAGCAGTTCTTC
NA	TRBV11-2	TRBJ2-7	NA	CASSLDLAGGTYEQYF	TGTGCCAGCAGCTTAGATCTTGCAGGAGGGACCTACGAGCAGTACTTC
NA	TRBV27	TRBJ2-7	TRBD1	CASSLRGPSYEQYF	TGTGCCAGCAGTTTAAGGGGGCCATCCTACGAGCAGTACTTC
NA	TRBV18	TRBJ2-3	TRBD2	CASSPGTGGRKDTQYF	TGTGCCAGCTCACCAGGAACGGGGGGGCGTAAAGATACGCAGTATTTT
NA	TRBV29-1	TRBJ2-4	TRBD2	CSVGAGLAKNIQYF	TGCAGCGTTGGAGCGGGGTTAGCCAAAAACATTCAGTACTTC
NA	TRBV29-1	TRBJ1-2	NA	CSVEDLSTGPAVGYGYTF	TGCAGCGTTGAAGATCTTTCGACAGGACCAGCCGTAGGGTATGGCTACACCTTC
NA	TRBV29-1	TRBJ1-4	NA	CSAAAVTTNEKLFF	TGCAGCGCCGCAGCGGTAACAACTAATGAAAAACTGTTTTTT
many	TRBV30	TRBJ2-1	TRBD1	CAWRAGTGGGEQFF	TGTGCCTGGAGGGCAGGGACAGGGGGGGGTGAGCAGTTCTTC
few	TRBV5-6	TRBJ2-4	TRBD1	CASSVTGRDIQYF	TGTGCCAGCAGCGTGACAGGGCGAGACATTCAGTACTTC